Listed below are T cell receptor beta chains from one sample, sequenced in a study of cytomegalovirus exposure and HLA in healthy donors. Sequencing used immunoSEQ multiplex PCR; TCRdb keeps in-frame clones, though not all of them. The sample contains some 150,000 clones, about 80% of which appear only once. The sample was PBMCs. The receptor set was obtained from a woman between 50 and 59 years old in good health and CMV-seronegative. The CDR3 runs from the conserved cysteine through the conserved F or W. Fields, in order: J gene, clone size, D gene, V gene, CDR3 protein, CDR3 DNA. A D gene is named only where the DNA matches it firmly. Part of the rows lack a size; the others show once, few, many or a class for expanded clones.

j_gene: TRBJ2-2; abundance: -; d_gene: TRBD1; v_gene: TRBV7-8; CDR3aa: CASSSAAQGAGGELFF; CDR3nt: TGTGCCAGCAGCTCGGCTGCACAGGGGGCAGGCGGGGAGCTGTTTTTT
j_gene: TRBJ2-2; abundance: -; d_gene: TRBD1; v_gene: TRBV6-4; CDR3aa: CASSGQGNTGELFF; CDR3nt: TGTGCCAGCAGCGGACAGGGGAACACCGGGGAGCTGTTTTTT
j_gene: TRBJ2-3; abundance: -; d_gene: TRBD2; v_gene: TRBV19; CDR3aa: CASSPLAGRTDTQYF; CDR3nt: TGTGCCAGTAGTCCCCTAGCGGGACGCACAGATACGCAGTATTTT
j_gene: TRBJ2-2; abundance: -; d_gene: -; v_gene: TRBV4-3; CDR3aa: CASSQGRWTGELFF; CDR3nt: TGCGCCAGCAGCCAAGGGAGGTGGACCGGGGAGCTGTTTTTT
j_gene: TRBJ2-6; abundance: -; d_gene: TRBD1; v_gene: TRBV6-4; CDR3aa: CASREQGAGANVLTF; CDR3nt: TGTGCCAGCAGGGAACAGGGGGCTGGGGCCAACGTCCTGACTTTC
j_gene: TRBJ2-1; abundance: -; d_gene: TRBD2; v_gene: TRBV30; CDR3aa: CAWSVTGGPYNEQFF; CDR3nt: TGTGCCTGGAGTGTAACGGGAGGGCCTTACAATGAGCAGTTCTTC
j_gene: TRBJ1-5; abundance: few; d_gene: -; v_gene: TRBV21-1; CDR3aa: CASSKEWDRERQPQHF; CDR3nt: TGTGCCAGCAGCAAAGAGTGGGACAGGGAGCGGCAGCCCCAGCATTTT
j_gene: TRBJ1-2; abundance: -; d_gene: -; v_gene: TRBV5-4; CDR3aa: CASSLALRLGVPNYGYTF; CDR3nt: TGTGCCAGCAGCTTGGCCCTTCGGCTAGGGGTTCCTAACTATGGCTACACCTTC
j_gene: TRBJ2-7; abundance: -; d_gene: TRBD2; v_gene: TRBV27; CDR3aa: CASSGGSGAGEDEQYF; CDR3nt: TGTGCCAGCAGCGGGGGTAGCGGAGCGGGAGAGGACGAGCAGTACTTC
j_gene: TRBJ1-4; abundance: once; d_gene: -; v_gene: TRBV6-5; CDR3aa: CASSYSTHEKLFF; CDR3nt: TGTGCCAGCAGTTACTCGACACATGAAAAACTGTTTTTT
j_gene: TRBJ2-2; abundance: -; d_gene: TRBD2; v_gene: TRBV6-6; CDR3aa: CASVASGGSAGELFF; CDR3nt: TGTGCCAGCGTAGCTAGCGGGGGGTCTGCCGGGGAGCTGTTTTTT
j_gene: TRBJ2-7; abundance: -; d_gene: TRBD2; v_gene: TRBV6-5; CDR3aa: CASSYTGGGRHEQYF; CDR3nt: TGTGCCAGCAGTTACACGGGAGGGGGTCGGCACGAGCAGTACTTC
j_gene: TRBJ1-6; abundance: -; d_gene: -; v_gene: TRBV6-5; CDR3aa: CASSSLENSPLHF; CDR3nt: TGTGCCAGCAGTTCCTTAGAAAATTCACCCCTCCACTTT
j_gene: TRBJ2-1; abundance: -; d_gene: -; v_gene: TRBV5-4; CDR3aa: CASSADSSYNEQFF; CDR3nt: TGTGCCAGCAGCGCGGACAGCTCCTACAATGAGCAGTTCTTC
j_gene: TRBJ1-5; abundance: -; d_gene: TRBD1; v_gene: TRBV28; CDR3aa: CASSDPGQVGNQPQHF; CDR3nt: TGTGCCAGCAGCGATCCCGGACAGGTCGGCAATCAGCCCCAGCATTTT
j_gene: TRBJ2-5; abundance: -; d_gene: TRBD2; v_gene: TRBV10-3; CDR3aa: CAAQREGLGETQYF; CDR3nt: TGTGCCGCACAGCGGGAGGGCCTGGGGGAGACCCAGTACTTC
j_gene: TRBJ2-1; abundance: once; d_gene: TRBD2; v_gene: TRBV4-1; CDR3aa: CASSQAPGLAVHEQFF; CDR3nt: TGCGCCAGCAGCCAAGCCCCGGGACTAGCGGTCCATGAGCAGTTCTTC
j_gene: TRBJ2-1; abundance: -; d_gene: -; v_gene: TRBV27; CDR3aa: CAGSLDSSSYNEQFF; CDR3nt: TGTGCCGGCAGTTTAGACAGTAGCTCCTACAATGAGCAGTTCTTC
j_gene: TRBJ2-1; abundance: -; d_gene: TRBD2; v_gene: TRBV11-2; CDR3aa: CASSAGLAGGWSSYNEQFF; CDR3nt: TGTGCCAGCAGCGCGGGACTAGCGGGAGGGTGGAGCTCCTACAATGAGCAGTTCTTC
j_gene: TRBJ2-1; abundance: -; d_gene: TRBD1; v_gene: TRBV19; CDR3aa: CASTTAQGTHSYNEQFF; CDR3nt: TGTGCCAGTACCACCGCACAGGGGACCCACTCCTACAATGAGCAGTTCTTC
j_gene: TRBJ2-3; abundance: -; d_gene: -; v_gene: TRBV7-2; CDR3aa: CASSLRQRSTDTQYF; CDR3nt: TGTGCCAGCAGCTTACGTCAGCGAAGCACAGATACGCAGTATTTT
j_gene: TRBJ2-1; abundance: -; d_gene: -; v_gene: TRBV10-3; CDR3aa: CAISESTGGLGYNEQFF; CDR3nt: TGTGCCATCAGTGAGTCGACAGGGGGACTAGGCTACAATGAGCAGTTCTTC
j_gene: TRBJ1-1; abundance: -; d_gene: -; v_gene: TRBV18; CDR3aa: CASSPDSEAFF; CDR3nt: TGTGCCAGCTCACCAGACAGTGAAGCTTTCTTT
j_gene: TRBJ1-2; abundance: -; d_gene: -; v_gene: TRBV28; CDR3aa: CASRRTDISYTF; CDR3nt: TGTGCCAGCAGACGAACGGACATCAGCTACACCTTC
j_gene: TRBJ2-5; abundance: -; d_gene: -; v_gene: TRBV4-3; CDR3aa: CASSQVAGRETQYF; CDR3nt: TGCGCCAGCAGCCAAGTGGCAGGGCGAGAGACCCAGTACTTC
j_gene: TRBJ1-5; abundance: -; d_gene: -; v_gene: TRBV28; CDR3aa: CASSLTINQPQHF; CDR3nt: TGTGCCAGCAGTTTAACAATCAATCAGCCCCAGCATTTT
j_gene: TRBJ1-2; abundance: -; d_gene: TRBD1; v_gene: TRBV19; CDR3aa: CASSHRGRASNYGYTF; CDR3nt: TGTGCCAGTAGTCACAGGGGAAGGGCATCTAACTATGGCTACACCTTC
j_gene: TRBJ2-7; abundance: -; d_gene: -; v_gene: TRBV28; CDR3aa: CASSKFRVAYEQYF; CDR3nt: TGTGCCAGCAGCAAATTCCGGGTCGCATACGAGCAGTACTTC
j_gene: TRBJ2-2; abundance: -; d_gene: -; v_gene: TRBV11-1; CDR3aa: CASSLQGVSGELFF; CDR3nt: TGTGCCAGCAGCTTACAGGGTGTAAGCGGGGAGCTGTTTTTT
j_gene: TRBJ2-3; abundance: -; d_gene: -; v_gene: TRBV5-1; CDR3aa: CASRLQGTDTQYF; CDR3nt: TGCGCCAGCCGGCTTCAGGGCACAGATACGCAGTATTTT
j_gene: TRBJ2-6; abundance: few; d_gene: -; v_gene: TRBV28; CDR3aa: CASSPTLTEGSNVLTF; CDR3nt: TGTGCCAGCAGCCCAACATTGACAGAAGGGTCCAACGTCCTGACTTTC
j_gene: TRBJ2-5; abundance: once; d_gene: -; v_gene: TRBV11-1; CDR3aa: CASSFGGKETQYF; CDR3nt: TGTGCCAGCAGCTTTGGAGGAAAAGAGACCCAGTACTTC
j_gene: TRBJ2-7; abundance: -; d_gene: -; v_gene: TRBV7-2; CDR3aa: CASSSRGGDLYEQYF; CDR3nt: TGTGCCAGCAGCTCCCGGGGCGGGGACCTCTACGAGCAGTACTTC
j_gene: TRBJ2-3; abundance: -; d_gene: TRBD2; v_gene: TRBV5-4; CDR3aa: CASSFPSGGYTDTQYF; CDR3nt: TGTGCCAGCAGCTTCCCTAGCGGGGGGTACACAGATACGCAGTATTTT
j_gene: TRBJ2-7; abundance: few; d_gene: TRBD1; v_gene: TRBV27; CDR3aa: CASSLLQGQGPYEQYF; CDR3nt: TGTGCCAGCAGTTTACTCCAGGGACAGGGTCCCTACGAGCAGTACTTC
j_gene: TRBJ2-7; abundance: few; d_gene: TRBD2; v_gene: TRBV27; CDR3aa: CASSFSGRGYEQYF; CDR3nt: TGTGCCAGCAGTTTTAGCGGGAGGGGATACGAGCAGTACTTC
j_gene: TRBJ2-7; abundance: -; d_gene: -; v_gene: TRBV28; CDR3aa: CASNLIRGTYEQYF; CDR3nt: TGTGCCAGCAACTTAATAAGGGGAACCTACGAGCAGTACTTC
j_gene: TRBJ2-1; abundance: once; d_gene: TRBD2; v_gene: TRBV5-1; CDR3aa: CASSLEPSGSRNEQFF; CDR3nt: TGCGCCAGCAGCTTGGAGCCTAGCGGGAGTAGAAATGAGCAGTTCTTC
j_gene: TRBJ2-1; abundance: few; d_gene: -; v_gene: TRBV21-1; CDR3aa: CASSKAAGQFYNEQFF; CDR3nt: TGTGCCAGCAGCAAAGCCGCAGGCCAATTCTACAATGAGCAGTTCTTC
j_gene: TRBJ2-7; abundance: -; d_gene: TRBD1; v_gene: TRBV18; CDR3aa: CASSPSGTGNPEQYF; CDR3nt: TGTGCCAGCTCACCATCCGGGACAGGGAATCCCGAGCAGTACTTC
j_gene: TRBJ2-2; abundance: -; d_gene: -; v_gene: TRBV19; CDR3aa: CATQNRAGTGELFF; CDR3nt: TGTGCCACTCAGAACAGGGCCGGCACCGGGGAGCTGTTTTTT
j_gene: TRBJ1-3; abundance: -; d_gene: -; v_gene: TRBV6-5; CDR3aa: CASSLFIPVGATIYF; CDR3nt: TGTGCCAGCAGCCTTTTTATCCCAGTTGGTGCAACCATATATTTT
j_gene: TRBJ2-5; abundance: few; d_gene: TRBD1; v_gene: TRBV28; CDR3aa: CASSSTRDRGGETQYF; CDR3nt: TGTGCCAGCAGTTCTACTCGGGACAGGGGTGGAGAGACCCAGTACTTC
j_gene: TRBJ2-7; abundance: few; d_gene: -; v_gene: TRBV20-1; CDR3aa: CSANINYEQYF; CDR3nt: TGCAGTGCCAACATAAATTACGAGCAGTACTTC
j_gene: TRBJ1-2; abundance: -; d_gene: -; v_gene: TRBV6-1; CDR3aa: CASSEGRNYGYTF; CDR3nt: TGTGCCAGCAGTGAGGGGAGGAACTATGGCTACACCTTC
j_gene: TRBJ1-1; abundance: -; d_gene: TRBD1; v_gene: TRBV7-8; CDR3aa: CASSPSRQGTTEAFF; CDR3nt: TGTGCCAGCAGCCCCTCTCGACAGGGAACAACTGAAGCTTTCTTT
j_gene: TRBJ2-2; abundance: -; d_gene: -; v_gene: TRBV6-6; CDR3aa: CASSFPAATGELFF; CDR3nt: TGTGCCAGCAGTTTTCCTGCGGCCACCGGGGAGCTGTTTTTT
j_gene: TRBJ2-7; abundance: few; d_gene: TRBD2; v_gene: TRBV5-4; CDR3aa: CASSLSGGDPYEQYF; CDR3nt: TGTGCCAGCAGCTTATCCGGGGGGGACCCCTACGAGCAGTACTTC
j_gene: TRBJ1-1; abundance: once; d_gene: -; v_gene: TRBV5-1; CDR3aa: CASSSGAWGGTEAFF; CDR3nt: TGCGCCAGCAGTTCCGGGGCGTGGGGAGGTACTGAAGCTTTCTTT
j_gene: TRBJ1-1; abundance: -; d_gene: -; v_gene: TRBV5-4; CDR3aa: CASSLSGGTEAFF; CDR3nt: TGTGCCAGCAGCCTGAGCGGGGGCACTGAAGCTTTCTTT
j_gene: TRBJ2-7; abundance: -; d_gene: -; v_gene: TRBV27; CDR3aa: CASRGGSNYEQYF; CDR3nt: TGTGCCTCACGTGGCGGCAGCAACTACGAGCAGTACTTC
j_gene: TRBJ1-1; abundance: -; d_gene: -; v_gene: TRBV5-1; CDR3aa: CASSFVTGSPDTEAFF; CDR3nt: TGCGCCAGCAGCTTCGTTACAGGGTCCCCGGACACTGAAGCTTTCTTT
j_gene: TRBJ1-1; abundance: -; d_gene: -; v_gene: TRBV7-9; CDR3aa: CASSSWEGGPERVYEAFF; CDR3nt: TGTGCCAGCAGCTCCTGGGAGGGGGGGCCGGAGCGGGTGTATGAAGCTTTCTTT
j_gene: TRBJ2-2; abundance: -; d_gene: -; v_gene: TRBV11-2; CDR3aa: CASSLGGLGTGELFF; CDR3nt: TGTGCCAGCAGCTTAGGGGGACTCGGCACCGGGGAGCTGTTTTTT
j_gene: TRBJ1-2; abundance: -; d_gene: TRBD1; v_gene: TRBV15; CDR3aa: CATSRGFPGGGNYGYTF; CDR3nt: TGTGCCACCAGCAGAGGGTTCCCAGGGGGCGGAAACTATGGCTACACCTTC
j_gene: TRBJ2-7; abundance: -; d_gene: TRBD2; v_gene: TRBV28; CDR3aa: CASTRRGRPLAAHYEQYF; CDR3nt: TGTGCCAGCACCCGAAGAGGCAGGCCTCTAGCGGCTCACTACGAGCAGTACTTC
j_gene: TRBJ2-7; abundance: -; d_gene: TRBD1; v_gene: TRBV11-2; CDR3aa: CASSSPGQGYEQYF; CDR3nt: TGTGCCAGCAGCTCACCGGGACAGGGCTACGAGCAGTACTTC
j_gene: TRBJ2-7; abundance: -; d_gene: TRBD1; v_gene: TRBV19; CDR3aa: CASSTPGQGVLEQYF; CDR3nt: TGTGCCAGTAGTACGCCGGGACAGGGGGTCTTGGAGCAGTACTTC
j_gene: TRBJ1-1; abundance: -; d_gene: -; v_gene: TRBV15; CDR3aa: CATSRESRVNTEAFF; CDR3nt: TGTGCCACCAGCAGAGAATCCAGGGTGAACACTGAAGCTTTCTTT